Listed below are T cell receptor beta chains from one sample, sequenced in a study of control samples from healthy donors and cancer patients. Only in-frame clones appear in the TCRdb table, and some are missing; sequencing was by immunoSEQ multiplex PCR. The table records roughly 200,000 clones, over 80% of them present only once. The material sequenced was blood. These receptors all come from a man younger than 40 in good health. The conserved cysteine and the conserved F or W are not part of the CDR3 here.

j_call v_call cdr3_aa
TRBJ1-4 TRBV30 AWSVQGREKLF
TRBJ2-7 TRBV20-1 SAAQGYEQY
TRBJ2-7 TRBV5-6 ASSPWWDRGRSYEQY
TRBJ2-2 TRBV3-1/TRBV3-2 ASTWGAGGTELF
TRBJ2-3 TRBV7-9 ASSLSGSSTDTQY
TRBJ2-3 TRBV18 ASSPRTGVGGTDTQY
TRBJ1-1 TRBV5-1 ASSPQTGNTEAF
TRBJ1-2 TRBV25-1 ASSYDPARGYT
TRBJ2-1 TRBV9 ASSTFGAGGHNEQF
TRBJ1-2 TRBV15 ATSGGGYGYT
TRBJ1-1 TRBV18 ASSPNQNTEAF
TRBJ2-2 TRBV29-1 SVLGQGNTGELF
TRBJ2-1 TRBV11-2 ASSLGTGRSYNEQF
TRBJ2-3 TRBV7-9 ASSSGLLLSTDTQY
TRBJ2-6 TRBV7-6 ASSLAPRSGANVLT
TRBJ1-4 TRBV4-1 ASSRTGSNEKLF
TRBJ2-7 TRBV25-1 ASSGAPSYEQY
TRBJ2-7 TRBV14 ASSQDRLRRTTYEQY
TRBJ2-7 TRBV18 ASSLGLGQNEQY
TRBJ1-6 TRBV4-2 ASSQVGTGPSPLH
TRBJ1-1 TRBV30 AWSVRGSLRPEAF
TRBJ1-2 TRBV11-2 ASSLVPSGYGYT